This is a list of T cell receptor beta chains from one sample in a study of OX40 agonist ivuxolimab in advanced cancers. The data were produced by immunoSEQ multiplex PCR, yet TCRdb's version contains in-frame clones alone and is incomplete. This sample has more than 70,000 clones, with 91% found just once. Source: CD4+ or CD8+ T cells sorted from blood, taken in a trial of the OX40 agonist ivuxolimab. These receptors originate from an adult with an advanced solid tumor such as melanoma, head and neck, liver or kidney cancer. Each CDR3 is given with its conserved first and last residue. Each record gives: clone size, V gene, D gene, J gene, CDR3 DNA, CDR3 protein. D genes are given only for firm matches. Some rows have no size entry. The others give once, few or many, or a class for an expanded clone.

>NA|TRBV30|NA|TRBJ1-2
TGTGCCTGGAGTGTACTGGAGGGCTGGGGTGGCTACACCTTC
CAWSVLEGWGGYTF
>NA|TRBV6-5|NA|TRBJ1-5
TGTGCCAGCAGTGCCTCGGGGGCGGGCAATCAGCCCCAGCATTTT
CASSASGAGNQPQHF
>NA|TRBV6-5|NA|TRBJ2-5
TGTGCCAGCAGAGACTATCAAGAGACCCAGTACTTC
CASRDYQETQYF
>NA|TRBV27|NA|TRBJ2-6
TGTGCCAGCAGTTTATCGGCAGCCCCCTCTGGGGCCAACGTCCTGACTTTC
CASSLSAAPSGANVLTF
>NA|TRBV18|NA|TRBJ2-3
TGTGCCAGCTCACAGGTTGGAGGCACAGATACGCAGTATTTT
CASSQVGGTDTQYF
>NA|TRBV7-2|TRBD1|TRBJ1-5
TGTGCCAGCAGCTTAGCAGGGGGCGGACAGCCCCAGCATTTT
CASSLAGGGQPQHF
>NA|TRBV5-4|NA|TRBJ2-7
TGTGCCAGCGGAAAGGGTGGGCGGGATAGGAACGAGCAGTACTTC
CASGKGGRDRNEQYF
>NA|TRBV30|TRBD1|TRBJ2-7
TGTGCCTGGAGTGTAGGGGGCCGGCCCTGGGAGCAGTACTTC
CAWSVGGRPWEQYF
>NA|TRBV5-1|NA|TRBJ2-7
TGTGCCAGCAGCCCCGGGACCTTCTACGAGCAGTACTTC
CASSPGTFYEQYF
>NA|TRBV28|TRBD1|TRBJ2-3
TGTGCCAGCAGCCTAAACCCGGGACAGGGGTCAGATACGCAGTATTTT
CASSLNPGQGSDTQYF
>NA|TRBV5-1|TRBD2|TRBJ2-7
TGCGCCAGCAGCTCGGGACTAGCGGGAGCAACTAACGAGCAGTACTTC
CASSSGLAGATNEQYF
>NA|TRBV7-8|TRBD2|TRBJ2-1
TGTGCCAGCAGCAGAAGAAAGCGGGAGAGCTACAATGAGCAGTTCTTC
CASSRRKRESYNEQFF
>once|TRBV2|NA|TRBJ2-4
TGTGCCAGTCGTGGACAGACGATAGCCAAAAACATTCAGTACTTC
CASRGQTIAKNIQYF
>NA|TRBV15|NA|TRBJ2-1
TGTGCCACCAGCAGCCCCTACAATGAGCAGTTCTTC
CATSSPYNEQFF
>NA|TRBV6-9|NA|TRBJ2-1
TGTGCCAGCAGTTACCCGCGGGCGGTCTGCTCCTACAATGAGCAGTTCTTC
CASSYPRAVCSYNEQFF
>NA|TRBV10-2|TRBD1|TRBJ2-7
TGCGCCAGCAGGGATAGACAGGGGGTCCCCTACGAGCAGTACTTC
CASRDRQGVPYEQYF
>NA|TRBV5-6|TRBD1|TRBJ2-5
TGTGCCAGCAGCCTAGGACAGGTGGTGCTCTCAGAGACCCAGTACTTC
CASSLGQVVLSETQYF
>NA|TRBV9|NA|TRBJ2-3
TGTGCCAGCAGACCAACCAGCACTAGCACAGATACGCAGTATTTT
CASRPTSTSTDTQYF
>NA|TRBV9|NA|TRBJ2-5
TGTGCCAGCAGCGTAAACAAGGGAGTGAGAGAGACCCAGTACTTC
CASSVNKGVRETQYF
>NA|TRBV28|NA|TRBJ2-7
TGTGCCAGCAGCTTAGGACCAATGGGGGGCAAGGGCTACGAGCAGTACTTC
CASSLGPMGGKGYEQYF
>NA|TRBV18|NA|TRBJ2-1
TGTGCCAGCTCACCGTTGGGCTACAATGAGCAGTTCTTC
CASSPLGYNEQFF
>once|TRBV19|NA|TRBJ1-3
TGTGCCAGTTCTTTAACGGTCGCCTACTCTGGAAACACCATATATTTT
CASSLTVAYSGNTIYF
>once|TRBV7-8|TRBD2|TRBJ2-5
TGTGCCAGCAGCTTGACTAGCGGGAGAAGGGGAGAGACCCAGTACTTC
CASSLTSGRRGETQYF
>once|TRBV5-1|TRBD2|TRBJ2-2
TGCGCCAGCAGCTTAGCGGGAGTGAACACCGGGGAGCTGTTTTTT
CASSLAGVNTGELFF
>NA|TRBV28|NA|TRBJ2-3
TGTGCCAGCAGGGGGGACATCTACACAGATACGCAGTATTTT
CASRGDIYTDTQYF
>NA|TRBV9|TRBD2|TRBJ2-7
TGTGCCAGCAGCGTAGCTACGGGAGGGAACGAGCAGTACTTC
CASSVATGGNEQYF
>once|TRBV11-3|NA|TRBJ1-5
TGTGCCAGGGGAGGCAGAATGGATCAGCCCCAGCATTTT
CARGGRMDQPQHF
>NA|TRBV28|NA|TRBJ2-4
TGTGCCACCATAGGGGGGGCCAAAAACATTCAGTACTTC
CATIGGAKNIQYF
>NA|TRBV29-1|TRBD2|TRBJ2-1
TGCAGCGGGGGACTAGCGGCGGGTAATGAGCAGTTCTTC
CSGGLAAGNEQFF
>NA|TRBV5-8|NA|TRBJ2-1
TGTGCCAGCAGCCTCGGGATGAGCTCCTACAATGAGCAGTTCTTC
CASSLGMSSYNEQFF
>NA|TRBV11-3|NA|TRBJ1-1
TGTGCCAGCAGCTTAGATTACGGGGTTAGGGCGAACACTGAAGCTTTCTTT
CASSLDYGVRANTEAFF
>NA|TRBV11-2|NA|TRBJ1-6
TGTGCCAGCAGCCCAAGCGCGGGGAGCAATTCACCCCTCCACTTT
CASSPSAGSNSPLHF
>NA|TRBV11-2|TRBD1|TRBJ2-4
TGTGCCAGCAGCTTAGATCTAGGGGGCCTGGACATTCAGTACTTC
CASSLDLGGLDIQYF
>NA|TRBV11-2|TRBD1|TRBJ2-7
TGTGCCAGCAGCTTGGGGACAGCCAACGAGCAGTACTTC
CASSLGTANEQYF
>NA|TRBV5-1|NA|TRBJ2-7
TGCGCCAGCAGTGGTCAGTCCTACGAGCAGTACTTC
CASSGQSYEQYF
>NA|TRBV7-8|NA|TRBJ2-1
TGTGCCAGCAGCTATCTAGCGACCAACGGCGCTGAGCAGTTCTTC
CASSYLATNGAEQFF
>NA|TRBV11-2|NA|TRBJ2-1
TGTGCCAGCAGCTTAAGACTATCCAGCTCCTACAATGAGCAGTTCTTC
CASSLRLSSSYNEQFF
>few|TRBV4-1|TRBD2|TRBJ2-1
TGCGCCAGCAGCCAAGGACTAGCGGGCAGGAATGAGCAGTTCTTC
CASSQGLAGRNEQFF
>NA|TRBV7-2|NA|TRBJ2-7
TGTGCCAGCAGCCCCCCGGGGATCTCCTACGAGCAGTACTTC
CASSPPGISYEQYF
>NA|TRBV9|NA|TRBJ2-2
TGTGCCAGCAGCGTAAAGGGACAGCTACCGCGGGGCACCGGGGAGCTGTTTTTT
CASSVKGQLPRGTGELFF
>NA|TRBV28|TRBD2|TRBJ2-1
TGTGCCAGCAGTCCGTCGGGACCTTTAAAATCTAGCGGGAGCGGTTATGAGCAGTTCTTC
CASSPSGPLKSSGSGYEQFF
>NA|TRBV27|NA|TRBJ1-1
TGTGCCAGCAGTTTCGGTCGGGGGAACACTGAAGCTTTCTTT
CASSFGRGNTEAFF
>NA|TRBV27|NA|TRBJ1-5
TGTGCCAGCAGTTTAGGTCTTAGGGGCCGACAGCCCCAGCATTTT
CASSLGLRGRQPQHF
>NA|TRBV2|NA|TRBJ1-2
TGTGCCAGCAGTTGGAACCCAGGAATTCTCACCTTC
CASSWNPGILTF
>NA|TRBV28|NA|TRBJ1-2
TGTGCCAGCAGTTTAGGAGGCAGGGCAGCTAGCTATGGCTACACCTTC
CASSLGGRAASYGYTF
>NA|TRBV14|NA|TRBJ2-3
TGTGCCAGCAGCCAAGACACAGATACGCAGTATTTT
CASSQDTDTQYF
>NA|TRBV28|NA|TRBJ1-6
TGTGCCAGCAGTTTGGGGGTCGATAGTTCACCCCTCCACTTT
CASSLGVDSSPLHF
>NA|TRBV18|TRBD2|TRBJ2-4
TGTGCCAGCTCACCCGCGGGGGGAGTCAAAAACATTCAGTACTTC
CASSPAGGVKNIQYF
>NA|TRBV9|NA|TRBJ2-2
TGTGCCAGCAGCCCCCTCAAAGCCGGGGGAACCGGGGAGCTGTTTTTT
CASSPLKAGGTGELFF